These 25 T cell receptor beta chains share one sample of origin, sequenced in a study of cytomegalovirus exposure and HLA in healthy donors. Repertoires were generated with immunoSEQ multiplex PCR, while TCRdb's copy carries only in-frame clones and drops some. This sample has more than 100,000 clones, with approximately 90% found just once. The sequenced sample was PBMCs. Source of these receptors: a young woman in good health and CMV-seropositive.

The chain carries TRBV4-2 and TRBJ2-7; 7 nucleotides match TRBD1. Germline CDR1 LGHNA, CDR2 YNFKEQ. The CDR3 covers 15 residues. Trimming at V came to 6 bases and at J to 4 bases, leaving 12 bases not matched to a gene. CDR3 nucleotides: TGTGCCAGCAGTCATGACCGGGACAGACGATACGAGCAGTACTTC. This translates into CASSHDRDRRYEQYF.

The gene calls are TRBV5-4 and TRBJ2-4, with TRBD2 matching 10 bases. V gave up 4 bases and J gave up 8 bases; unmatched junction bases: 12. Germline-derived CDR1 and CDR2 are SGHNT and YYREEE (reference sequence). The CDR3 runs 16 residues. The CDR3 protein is CASSPRAGGPGDIQYF. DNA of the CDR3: TGTGCCAGCAGCCCCCGAGCGGGGGGGCCGGGTGACATTCAGTACTTC. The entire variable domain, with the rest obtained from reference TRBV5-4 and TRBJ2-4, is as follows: ETGVTQSPTHLIKTRGQQVTLRCSSQSGHNTVSWYQQALGQGPQFIFQYYREEENGRGNFPPRFSGLQFPNYSSELNVNALELDDSALYLCASSPRAGGPGDIQYFGAGTRLSVL.

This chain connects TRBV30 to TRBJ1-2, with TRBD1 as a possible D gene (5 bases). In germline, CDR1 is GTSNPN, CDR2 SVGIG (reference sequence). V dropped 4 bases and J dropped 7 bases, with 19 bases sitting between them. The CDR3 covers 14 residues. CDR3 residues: CAWKLWGGISGYTF. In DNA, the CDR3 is TGTGCCTGGAAACTCTGGGGGGGAATCTCTGGCTACACCTTC.

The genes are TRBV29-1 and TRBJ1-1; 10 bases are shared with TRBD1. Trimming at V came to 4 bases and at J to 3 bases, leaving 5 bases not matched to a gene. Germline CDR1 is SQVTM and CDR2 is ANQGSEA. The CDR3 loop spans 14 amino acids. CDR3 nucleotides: TGCAGCGTTGGGGACAGGGGACGAGACACTGAAGCTTTCTTT. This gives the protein CSVGDRGRDTEAFF.

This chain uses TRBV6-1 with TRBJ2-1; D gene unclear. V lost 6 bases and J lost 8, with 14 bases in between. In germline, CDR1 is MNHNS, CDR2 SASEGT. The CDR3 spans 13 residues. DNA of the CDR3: TGTGCCAGCAGACAAATGACATATCATGAGCAGTTCTTC. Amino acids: CASRQMTYHEQFF.

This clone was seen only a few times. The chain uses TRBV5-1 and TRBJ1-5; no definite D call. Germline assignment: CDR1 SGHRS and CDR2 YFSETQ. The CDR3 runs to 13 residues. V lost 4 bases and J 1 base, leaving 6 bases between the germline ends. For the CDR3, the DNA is TGCGCCAGCAGCGACGGGAGCAATCAGCCCCAGCATTTT. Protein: CASSDGSNQPQHF.

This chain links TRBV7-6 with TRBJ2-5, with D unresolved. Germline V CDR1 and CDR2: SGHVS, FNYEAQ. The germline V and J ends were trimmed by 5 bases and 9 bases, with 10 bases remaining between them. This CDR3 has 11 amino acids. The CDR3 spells CASSPLTAQYF. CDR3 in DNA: TGTGCCAGCAGCCCTCTCACGGCCCAGTACTTC. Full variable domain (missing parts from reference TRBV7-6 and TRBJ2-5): GAGVSQSPRYKVTKRGQDVALRCDPISGHVSLYWYRQALGQGPEFLTYFNYEAQQDKSGLPNDRFSAERPEGSISTLTIQRTEQRDSAMYRCASSPLTAQYFGPGTRLLVL.

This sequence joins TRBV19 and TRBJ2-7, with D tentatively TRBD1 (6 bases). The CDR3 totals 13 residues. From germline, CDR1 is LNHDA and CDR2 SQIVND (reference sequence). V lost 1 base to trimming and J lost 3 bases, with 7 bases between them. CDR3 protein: CASSIGQVYEQYF. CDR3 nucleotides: TGTGCCAGTAGTATAGGACAGGTCTACGAGCAGTACTTC.

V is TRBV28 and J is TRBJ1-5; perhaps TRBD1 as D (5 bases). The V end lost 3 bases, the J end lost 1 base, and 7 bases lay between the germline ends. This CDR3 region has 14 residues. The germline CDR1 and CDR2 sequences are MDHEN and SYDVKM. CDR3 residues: CASSFSGSNQPQHF. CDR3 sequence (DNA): TGTGCCAGCAGTTTTTCAGGGAGCAATCAGCCCCAGCATTTT.

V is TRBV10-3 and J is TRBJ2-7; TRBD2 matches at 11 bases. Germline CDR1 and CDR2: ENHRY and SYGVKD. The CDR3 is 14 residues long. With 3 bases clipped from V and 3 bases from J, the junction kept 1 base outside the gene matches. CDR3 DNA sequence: TGTGCCATCAGTGATCTAGCGGGGGGCTACGAGCAGTACTTC. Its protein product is CAISDLAGGYEQYF.

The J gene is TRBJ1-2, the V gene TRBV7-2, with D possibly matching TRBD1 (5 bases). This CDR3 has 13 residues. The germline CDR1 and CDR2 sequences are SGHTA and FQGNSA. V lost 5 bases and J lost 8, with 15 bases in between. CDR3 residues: CASSPIRQTGYTF. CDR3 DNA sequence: TGTGCCAGCAGCCCTATACGACAGACCGGCTACACCTTC.

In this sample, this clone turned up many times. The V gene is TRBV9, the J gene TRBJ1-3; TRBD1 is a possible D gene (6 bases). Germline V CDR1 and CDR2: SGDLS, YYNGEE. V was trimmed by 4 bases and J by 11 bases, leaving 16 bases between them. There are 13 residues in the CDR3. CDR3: CASSPGTRTAIYF. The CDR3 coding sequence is TGTGCCAGCAGCCCCGGGACAAGGACCGCCATATATTTT.

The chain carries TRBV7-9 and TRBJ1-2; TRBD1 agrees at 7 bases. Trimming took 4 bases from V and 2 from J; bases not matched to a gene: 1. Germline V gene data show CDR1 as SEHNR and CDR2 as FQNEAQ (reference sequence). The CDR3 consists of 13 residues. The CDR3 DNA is TGTGCCAGCAGCTCGGGACAGAACTATGGCTACACCTTC. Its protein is CASSSGQNYGYTF.

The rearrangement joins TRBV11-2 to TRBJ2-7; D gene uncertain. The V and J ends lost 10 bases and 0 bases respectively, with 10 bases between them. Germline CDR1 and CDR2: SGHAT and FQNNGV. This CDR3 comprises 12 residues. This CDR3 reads CATRSYSYEQYF. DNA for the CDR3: TGTGCCACGAGGTCCTACTCCTACGAGCAGTACTTC.

The CDR3 DNA is TGTGCCAGCAGCAAGGGCACGACAGGGGCTGGAAACACCATATATTTT. It encodes CASSKGTTGAGNTIYF. The chain couples TRBV7-9 to TRBJ1-3; 8 bases are shared with TRBD1. J was trimmed by 2 bases and V by 5 bases; bases with no gene match: 8. The germline CDR1 and CDR2 sequences are SEHNR and FQNEAQ (reference sequence). This CDR3 contains 16 residues.

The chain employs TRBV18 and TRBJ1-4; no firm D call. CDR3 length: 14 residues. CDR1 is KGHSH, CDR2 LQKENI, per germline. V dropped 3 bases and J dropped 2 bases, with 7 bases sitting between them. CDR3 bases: TGTGCCAGCTCACCCGCGGTTACTAATGAAAAACTGTTTTTT. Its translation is CASSPAVTNEKLFF.

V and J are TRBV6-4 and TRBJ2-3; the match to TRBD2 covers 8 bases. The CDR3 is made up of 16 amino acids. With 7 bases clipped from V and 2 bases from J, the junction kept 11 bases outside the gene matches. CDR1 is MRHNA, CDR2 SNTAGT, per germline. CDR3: CASTATSEGSTDTQYF. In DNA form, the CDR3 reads TGTGCCAGCACCGCGACTAGCGAGGGGTCCACAGATACGCAGTATTTT.

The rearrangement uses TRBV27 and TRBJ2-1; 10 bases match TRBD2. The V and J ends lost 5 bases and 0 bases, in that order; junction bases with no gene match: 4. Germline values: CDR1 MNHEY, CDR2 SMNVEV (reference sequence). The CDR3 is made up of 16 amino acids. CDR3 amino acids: CASSAGLAASYNEQFF. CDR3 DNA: TGTGCCAGCAGTGCCGGACTAGCGGCCTCCTACAATGAGCAGTTCTTC.

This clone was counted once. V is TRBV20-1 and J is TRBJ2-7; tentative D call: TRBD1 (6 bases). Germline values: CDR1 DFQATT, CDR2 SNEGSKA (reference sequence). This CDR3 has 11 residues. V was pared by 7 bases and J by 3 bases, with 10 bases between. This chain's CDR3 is CSGSGDYEQYF. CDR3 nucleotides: TGCAGTGGATCAGGGGACTACGAGCAGTACTTC.

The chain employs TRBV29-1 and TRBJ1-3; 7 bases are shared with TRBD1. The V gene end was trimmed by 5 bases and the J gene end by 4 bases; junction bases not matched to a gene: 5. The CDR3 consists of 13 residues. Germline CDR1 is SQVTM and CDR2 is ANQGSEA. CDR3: CSVRQGGGNTIYF. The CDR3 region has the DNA TGCAGCGTTAGACAGGGCGGCGGAAACACCATATATTTT.

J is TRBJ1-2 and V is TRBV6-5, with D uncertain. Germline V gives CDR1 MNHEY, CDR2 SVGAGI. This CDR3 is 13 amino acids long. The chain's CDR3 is CAVAARRSYGYTF. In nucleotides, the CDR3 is TGTGCGGTAGCGGCACGGCGGAGTTATGGCTACACCTTC.

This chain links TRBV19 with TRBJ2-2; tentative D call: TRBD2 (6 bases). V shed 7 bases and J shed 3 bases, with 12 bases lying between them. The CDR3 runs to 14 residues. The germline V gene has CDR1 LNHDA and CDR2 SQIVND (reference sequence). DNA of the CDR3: TGTGCCAGTATTGGGGCGGGACACACCGGGGAGCTGTTTTTT. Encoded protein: CASIGAGHTGELFF.

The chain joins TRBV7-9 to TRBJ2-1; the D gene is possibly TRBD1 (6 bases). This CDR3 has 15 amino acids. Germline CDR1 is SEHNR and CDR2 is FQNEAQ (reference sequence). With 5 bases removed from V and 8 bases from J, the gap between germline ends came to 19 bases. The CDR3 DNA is TGTGCCAGCAGCCTACCATCCCAACAGGGCTATGAGCAGTTCTTC. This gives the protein CASSLPSQQGYEQFF.

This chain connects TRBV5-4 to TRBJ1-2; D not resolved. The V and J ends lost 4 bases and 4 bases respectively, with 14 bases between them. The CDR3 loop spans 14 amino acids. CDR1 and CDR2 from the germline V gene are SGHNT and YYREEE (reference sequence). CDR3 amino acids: CASSPRGNPYGYTF. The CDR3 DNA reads TGTGCCAGCAGCCCCAGAGGCAACCCCTATGGCTACACCTTC.

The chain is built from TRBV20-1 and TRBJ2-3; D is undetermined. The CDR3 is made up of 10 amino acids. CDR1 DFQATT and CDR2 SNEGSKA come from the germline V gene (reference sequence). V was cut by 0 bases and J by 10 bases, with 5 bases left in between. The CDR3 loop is CSARDVAQYF. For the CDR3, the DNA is TGCAGTGCTAGAGACGTTGCGCAGTATTTT.